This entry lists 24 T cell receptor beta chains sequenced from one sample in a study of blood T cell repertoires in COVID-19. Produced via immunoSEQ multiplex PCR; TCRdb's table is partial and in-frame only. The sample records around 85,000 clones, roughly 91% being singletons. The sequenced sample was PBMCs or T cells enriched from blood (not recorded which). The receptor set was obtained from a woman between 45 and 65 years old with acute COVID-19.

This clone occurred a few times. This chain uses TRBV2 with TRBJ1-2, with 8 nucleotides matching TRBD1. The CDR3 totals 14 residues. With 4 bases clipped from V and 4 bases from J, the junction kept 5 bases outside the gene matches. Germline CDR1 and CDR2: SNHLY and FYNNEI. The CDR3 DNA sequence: TGTGCCAGCAGTGCAGGGGGCAGGGGCTATGGCTACACCTTC. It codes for CASSAGGRGYGYTF.

CDR3 sequence (DNA): TGTGCCAGCTCCCCCCAGGAGACCCAGTACTTC. This encodes CASSPQETQYF. The chain joins TRBV18 to TRBJ2-5; unclear D gene. This CDR3 comprises 11 residues. With 6 bases removed from V and 5 bases from J, the gap between germline ends came to 7 bases. Germline lookup yields CDR1 KGHSH and CDR2 LQKENI.

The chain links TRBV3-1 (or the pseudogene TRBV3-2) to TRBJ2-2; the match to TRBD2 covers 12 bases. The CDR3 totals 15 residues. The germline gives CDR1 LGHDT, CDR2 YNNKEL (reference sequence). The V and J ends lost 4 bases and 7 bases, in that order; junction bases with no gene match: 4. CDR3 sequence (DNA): TGTGCCAGCAGCCTCCTAGCGGGAGGGGACGGGGAGCTGTTTTTT. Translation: CASSLLAGGDGELFF.

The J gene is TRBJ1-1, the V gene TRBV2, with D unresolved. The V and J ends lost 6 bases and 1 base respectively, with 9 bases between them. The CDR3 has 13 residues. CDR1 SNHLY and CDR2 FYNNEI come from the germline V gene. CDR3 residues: CASSTQRNTEAFF. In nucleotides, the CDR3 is TGTGCCAGCAGCACACAAAGGAACACTGAAGCTTTCTTT.

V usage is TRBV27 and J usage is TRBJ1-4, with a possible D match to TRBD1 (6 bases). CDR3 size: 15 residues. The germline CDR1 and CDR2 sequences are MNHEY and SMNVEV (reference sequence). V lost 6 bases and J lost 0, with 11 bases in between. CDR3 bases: TGTGCCAGCAGCCGGGGACAACCAACTAATGAAAAACTGTTTTTT. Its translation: CASSRGQPTNEKLFF. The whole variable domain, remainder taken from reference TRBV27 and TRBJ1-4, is EAQVTQNPRYLITVTGKKLTVTCSQNMNHEYMSWYRQDPGLGLRQIYYSMNVEVTDKGDVPEGYKVSRKEKRNFPLILESPSPNQTSLYFCASSRGQPTNEKLFFGSGTQLSVL.

Written as DNA, the CDR3 is TGTGCCAGCAGCTTAAACCTAGCAAACACAGATACGCAGTATTTT. The encoded protein is CASSLNLANTDTQYF. V usage is TRBV11-3 and J usage is TRBJ2-3, with a weak D call TRBD2 (5 bases). There are 15 residues in the CDR3. The ends were cut back, 2 bases at V and 2 bases at J, with 11 bases in the middle. Germline V lookup: CDR1 SGHNT, CDR2 YENEEA.

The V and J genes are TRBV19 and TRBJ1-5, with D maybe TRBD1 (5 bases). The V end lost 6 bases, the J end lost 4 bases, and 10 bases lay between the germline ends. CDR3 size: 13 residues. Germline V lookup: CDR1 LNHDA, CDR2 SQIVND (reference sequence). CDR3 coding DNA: TGTGCCAGTAGCCTAGACAGAAATCAGCCCCAGCATTTT. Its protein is CASSLDRNQPQHF.

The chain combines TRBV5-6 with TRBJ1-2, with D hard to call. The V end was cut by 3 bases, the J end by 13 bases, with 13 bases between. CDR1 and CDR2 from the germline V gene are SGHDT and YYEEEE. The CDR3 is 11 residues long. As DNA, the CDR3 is TGTGCCAGCAGCTCAGCGGGCTTTAGCACCTTC. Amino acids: CASSSAGFSTF.

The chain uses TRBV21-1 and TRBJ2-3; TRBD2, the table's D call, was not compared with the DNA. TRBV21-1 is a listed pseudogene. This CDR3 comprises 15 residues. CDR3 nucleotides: TGTGCCAGCAGCAGACTAGCGGGAGGCACAGATACGCAGTATTTT. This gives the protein CASSRLAGGTDTQYF.

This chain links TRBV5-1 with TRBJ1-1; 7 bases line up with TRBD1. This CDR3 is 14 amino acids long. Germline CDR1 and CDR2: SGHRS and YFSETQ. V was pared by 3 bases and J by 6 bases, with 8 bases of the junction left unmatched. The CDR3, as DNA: TGCGCCAGCAGCTCTCCACAGGGGAATTCTGAAGCTTTCTTT. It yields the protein CASSSPQGNSEAFF.

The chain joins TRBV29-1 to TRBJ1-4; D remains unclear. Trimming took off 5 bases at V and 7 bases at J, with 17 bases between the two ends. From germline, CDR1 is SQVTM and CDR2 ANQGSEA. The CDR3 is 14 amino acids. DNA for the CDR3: TGCAGCGTTTCGGGATCGCCCGGGGTTGAAAAACTGTTTTTT. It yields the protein CSVSGSPGVEKLFF.

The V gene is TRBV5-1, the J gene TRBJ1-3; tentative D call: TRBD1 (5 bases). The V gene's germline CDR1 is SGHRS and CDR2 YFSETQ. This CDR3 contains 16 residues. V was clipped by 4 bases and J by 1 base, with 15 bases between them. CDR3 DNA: TGCGCCAGCAGCCCTATTGAGGGGAGGTCTGGAAACACCATATATTTT. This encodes CASSPIEGRSGNTIYF.

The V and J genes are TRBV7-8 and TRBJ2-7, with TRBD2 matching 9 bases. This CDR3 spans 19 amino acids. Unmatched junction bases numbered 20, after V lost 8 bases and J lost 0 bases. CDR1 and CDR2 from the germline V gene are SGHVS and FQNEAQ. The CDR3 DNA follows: TGTGCCAGCGCTTGGCCCCAGGTGGGCGGGAGGGTAGGCTCCTACGAGCAGTACTTC. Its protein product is CASAWPQVGGRVGSYEQYF.

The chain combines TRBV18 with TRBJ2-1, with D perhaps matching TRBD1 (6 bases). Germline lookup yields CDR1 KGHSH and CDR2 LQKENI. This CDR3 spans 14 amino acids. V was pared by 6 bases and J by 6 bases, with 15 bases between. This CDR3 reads CASSQGSDTNEQFF. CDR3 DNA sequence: TGTGCCAGCTCCCAGGGGAGTGATACCAATGAGCAGTTCTTC.

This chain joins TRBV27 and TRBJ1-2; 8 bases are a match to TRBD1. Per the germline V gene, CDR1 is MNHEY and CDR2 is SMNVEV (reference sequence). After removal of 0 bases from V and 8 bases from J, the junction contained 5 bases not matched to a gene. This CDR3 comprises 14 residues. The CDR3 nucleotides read TGTGCCAGCAGTTTATCGGACAGGGCGAGGGGCTACACCTTC. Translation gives CASSLSDRARGYTF.

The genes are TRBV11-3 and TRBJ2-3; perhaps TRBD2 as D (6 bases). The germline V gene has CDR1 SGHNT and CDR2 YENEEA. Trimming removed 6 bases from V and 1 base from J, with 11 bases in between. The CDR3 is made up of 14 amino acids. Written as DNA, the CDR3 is TGTGCCAGCAGGGGGAGACTAGGCACAGATACGCAGTATTTT. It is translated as CASRGRLGTDTQYF.

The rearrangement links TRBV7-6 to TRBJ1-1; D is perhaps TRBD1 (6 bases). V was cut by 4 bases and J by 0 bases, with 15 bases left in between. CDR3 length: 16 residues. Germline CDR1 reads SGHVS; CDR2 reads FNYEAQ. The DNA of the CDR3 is TGTGCCAGCAGCTCACAGGGAACTAATATGAACACTGAAGCTTTCTTT. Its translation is CASSSQGTNMNTEAFF.

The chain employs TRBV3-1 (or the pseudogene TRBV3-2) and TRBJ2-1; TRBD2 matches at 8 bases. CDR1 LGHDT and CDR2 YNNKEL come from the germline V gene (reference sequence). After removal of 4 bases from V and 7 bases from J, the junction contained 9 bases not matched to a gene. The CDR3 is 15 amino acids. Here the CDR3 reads CASSRDGRALNEQFF. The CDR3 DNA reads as TGTGCCAGCAGCCGTGACGGGAGGGCCCTAAATGAGCAGTTCTTC.

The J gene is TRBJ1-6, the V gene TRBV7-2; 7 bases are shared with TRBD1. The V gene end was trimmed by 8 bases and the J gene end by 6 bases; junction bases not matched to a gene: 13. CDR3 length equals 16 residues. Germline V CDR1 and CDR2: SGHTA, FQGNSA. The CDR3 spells CASRGGTGQTNSPLHF. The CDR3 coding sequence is TGTGCCAGCCGAGGGGGAACGGGACAGACTAATTCACCCCTCCACTTT. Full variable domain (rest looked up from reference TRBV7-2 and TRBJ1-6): GAGVSQSPSNKVTEKGKDVELRCDPISGHTALYWYRQSLGQGLEFLIYFQGNSAPDKSGLPSDRFSAERTGGSVSTLTIQRTQQEDSAVYLCASRGGTGQTNSPLHFGNGTRLTVT.

The DNA of the CDR3 is TGTGCCAGCAGTTCCCGCACGGGTGTCGAGCAGTACTTC. It encodes CASSSRTGVEQYF. The V call is TRBV12-3 or TRBV12-4, the J call TRBJ2-7; D unclear. The CDR3 spans 13 residues. Trimming took off 4 bases at V and 6 bases at J, with 13 bases between the two ends.

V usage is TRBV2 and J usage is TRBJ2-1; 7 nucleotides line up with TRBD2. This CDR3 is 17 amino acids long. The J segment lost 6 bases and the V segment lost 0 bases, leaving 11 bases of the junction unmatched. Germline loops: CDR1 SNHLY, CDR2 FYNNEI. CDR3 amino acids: CASSEAGYRLAANEQFF. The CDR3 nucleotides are TGTGCCAGCAGTGAAGCTGGGTACCGGCTAGCGGCCAATGAGCAGTTCTTC.

DNA for the CDR3: TGTGCCAGCAGCCCGGGCGGGAGGAAGGGCACCGGGGAGCTGTTTTTT. The encoded protein is CASSPGGRKGTGELFF. The rearrangement joins TRBV7-2 to TRBJ2-2; 8 bases agree with TRBD2. There are 16 residues in the CDR3. The J segment lost 4 bases and the V segment lost 5 bases, leaving 9 bases of the junction unmatched. The germline CDR1 and CDR2 sequences are SGHTA and FQGNSA.

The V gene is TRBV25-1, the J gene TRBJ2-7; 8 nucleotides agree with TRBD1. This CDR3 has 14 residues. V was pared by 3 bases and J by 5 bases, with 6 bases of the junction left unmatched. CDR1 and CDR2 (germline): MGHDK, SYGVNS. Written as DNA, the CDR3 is TGTGCCAGCAGTGAGAGTGACAGGGGTCACGAGCAGTACTTC. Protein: CASSESDRGHEQYF.

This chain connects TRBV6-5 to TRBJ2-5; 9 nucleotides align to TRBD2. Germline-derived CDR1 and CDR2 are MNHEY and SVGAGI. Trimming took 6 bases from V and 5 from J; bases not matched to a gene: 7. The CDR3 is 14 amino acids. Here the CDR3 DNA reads TGTGCCAGCAGAAAAGGGCTAGCGGGGGAGACCCAGTACTTC. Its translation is CASRKGLAGETQYF.